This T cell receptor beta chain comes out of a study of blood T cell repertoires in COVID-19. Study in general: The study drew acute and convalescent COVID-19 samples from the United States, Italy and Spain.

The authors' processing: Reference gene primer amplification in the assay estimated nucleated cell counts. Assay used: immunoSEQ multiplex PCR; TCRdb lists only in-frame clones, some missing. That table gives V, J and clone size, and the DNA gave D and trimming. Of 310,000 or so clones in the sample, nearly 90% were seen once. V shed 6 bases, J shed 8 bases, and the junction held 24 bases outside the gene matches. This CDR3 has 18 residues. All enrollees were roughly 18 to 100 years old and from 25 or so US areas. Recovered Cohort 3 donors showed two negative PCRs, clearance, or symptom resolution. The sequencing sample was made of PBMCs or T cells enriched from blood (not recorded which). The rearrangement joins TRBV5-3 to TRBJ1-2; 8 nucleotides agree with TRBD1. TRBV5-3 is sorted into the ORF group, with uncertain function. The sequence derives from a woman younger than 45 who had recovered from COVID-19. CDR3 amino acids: CARNAMQWGQEARGGYTF. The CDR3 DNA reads TGTGCCAGAAACGCGATGCAATGGGGACAGGAGGCGCGGGGAGGCTACACCTTC.